This T cell receptor (beta chain) was captured by sequencing in a study of technical replicates of blood from a handful of donors. The sample holds one count of this clone. The table came from immunoSEQ multiplex PCR; TCRdb's copy has only in-frame clones and leaves some out. Here the sample spans tens of thousands of clones, approximately 97% being singletons. Germline trimming cut 6 bases from V and 9 bases from J; bases unmatched to any gene: 9. Germline V gene data show CDR1 as PRHDT and CDR2 as FYEKMQ (reference sequence). The CDR3 contains 14 residues. The chain is built from TRBV13 and TRBJ2-1; 9 bases match TRBD2. The sequencing input was T cells isolated from PBMCs. The TCR was taken from a human donor in good health. The CDR3 region is CASSQPAGGPEQFF. The CDR3 DNA reads TGTGCCAGCAGTCAACCAGCGGGAGGCCCTGAGCAGTTCTTC.